Listed here are 8 T cell receptor beta chains from one sample, sequenced in a study of shared clonotypes between healthy human individuals. Using immunoSEQ multiplex PCR, the repertoire was profiled, and TCRdb retains in-frame clones only, with some absent. The table has under 750,000 clones, approximately 72% seen once. The source material was memory CD4+ T cells sorted from blood. Subset in this sample: CD45RA-negative fraction. These receptors came from a woman aged 25 to 39 in good health.

This clone was detected a few times. The V and J genes are TRBV7-6 and TRBJ2-6; D gene ambiguous. From germline, CDR1 is SGHVS and CDR2 FNYEAQ. The CDR3 runs 14 residues. Deletions cut 5 bases from V and 0 bases from J, with 5 bases between. In DNA form, the CDR3 reads TGTGCCAGCAGCCCTGACTCTGGGGCCAACGTCCTGACTTTC. This encodes CASSPDSGANVLTF.

The chain carries TRBV27 and TRBJ1-1, with D perhaps matching TRBD1 (5 bases). The CDR3 runs 13 residues. Trimming shortened V by 5 bases and J by 4 bases, and 11 bases separated the two germline ends. Germline V gene data show CDR1 as MNHEY and CDR2 as SMNVEV (reference sequence). The CDR3 loop reads CASSPGRSTEAFF. The CDR3 coding sequence is TGTGCCAGCAGTCCGGGACGGAGCACTGAAGCTTTCTTT.

The chain recombines TRBV30 with TRBJ1-6; D gene uncertain. The CDR3 is 11 residues long. V lost 0 bases to trimming and J lost 9 bases, with 3 bases between them. CDR1 is GTSNPN, CDR2 SVGIG, per germline (reference sequence). The CDR3 DNA is TGTGCCTGGAGTGTAAGTTCACCCCTCCACTTT. Protein: CAWSVSSPLHF. Supplemented by reference TRBV30 and TRBJ1-6, the full variable domain reads SQTIHQWPATLVQPVGSPLSLECTVEGTSNPNLYWYRQAAGRGLQLLFYSVGIGQISSEVPQNLSASRPQDRQFILSSKKLLLSDSGFYLCAWSVSSPLHFGNGTRLTVT.

V gene TRBV11-2 combines with J gene TRBJ2-1; 7 bases fit TRBD2. CDR3 size: 15 residues. Germline lookup yields CDR1 SGHAT and CDR2 FQNNGV. The V gene end was trimmed by 5 bases and the J gene end by 9 bases; junction bases not matched to a gene: 13. This CDR3 is CASSEMGSGGSEQFF. The CDR3, as DNA: TGTGCCAGCAGCGAGATGGGATCGGGAGGCAGTGAGCAGTTCTTC.

Here the CDR3 reads CASSFGGRDYGYTF. The CDR3 nucleotides read TGCGCCAGCAGCTTCGGGGGCAGGGACTATGGCTACACCTTC. This chain links TRBV5-1 with TRBJ1-2; D possibly corresponds to TRBD1 (6 bases). There are 14 residues in the CDR3. V was clipped by 2 bases and J by 3 bases, with 11 bases between them. Germline lookup yields CDR1 SGHRS and CDR2 YFSETQ.

The chain links TRBV2 to TRBJ2-5, with TRBD1 matching 10 bases. Unmatched junction bases numbered 14, after V lost 6 bases and J lost 4 bases. This CDR3 comprises 17 residues. Germline V gives CDR1 SNHLY, CDR2 FYNNEI. The CDR3 loop reads CASSPPGWDRGGETQYF. For the CDR3, the DNA is TGTGCCAGCAGCCCCCCCGGGTGGGACAGGGGAGGAGAGACCCAGTACTTC.

V gene TRBV4-1 combines with J gene TRBJ1-4; the D gene is possibly TRBD1 (6 bases). V lost 4 bases and J 4 bases, leaving 16 bases between the germline ends. Germline CDR1 reads MGHRA; CDR2 reads YSYEKL. The CDR3 spans 16 residues. The CDR3 bases are TGCGCCAGCAGCCCGCTAGGGGGTGGGAATAATGAAAAACTGTTTTTT. This translates into CASSPLGGGNNEKLFF.

The chain uses TRBV7-2 and TRBJ2-1; the match to TRBD2 covers 10 bases. The CDR3 is 15 residues long. V shed 5 bases, J shed 8 bases, and the junction held 9 bases outside the gene matches. From germline, CDR1 is SGHTA and CDR2 FQGNSA. The CDR3 region has the DNA TGTGCCAGCAGCCTACTAGCGGGGAGGACCCATGAGCAGTTCTTC. Its protein is CASSLLAGRTHEQFF.